Included here is one TCR beta chain sequence, with context. As yet, its antigen is unknown. The protocol was immunoSEQ multiplex PCR, while the TCRdb copy is restricted to in-frame clones and leaves out a portion. The data show 25,000 to 40,000 clones, 70% to 80% seen once. Indicated time point: cycle 4 day 1 (C4D1), after less than seven weeks of nivolumab. All the patients suffered relapse after autologous stem cell transplantation, and brentuximab vedotin exposure differed. This specimen comes from a study of PD-1 blockade in classical Hodgkin lymphoma. Study-wide results and limits: Any patient who commenced nivolumab under 1 year after ASCT was excluded. Relapsed/refractory patients reportedly had the lowest baseline TCR diversity, below newly diagnosed patients, who were below healthy donors.

V trimming: 5 bases; J trimming: 5 bases; junction bases outside the gene matches: 6. Germline V lookup: CDR1 SGHRS, CDR2 YFSETQ. The CDR3 extends over 13 amino acids. The chain joins TRBV5-1 to TRBJ2-5, with TRBD1 identical over 7 bases. The receptor's source is a human donor with classical Hodgkin lymphoma. Sequencing was performed on peripheral blood mononuclear cells (PBMCs), taken before the fourth cycle of nivolumab. For the CDR3, the DNA is TGCGCCAGCAGTTTAGGGGGCGACGAGACCCAGTACTTC. This gives the protein CASSLGGDETQYF.